This passage covers 15 T cell receptor beta chains from one sample sequenced in a study of T-cell reconstitution after alpha-beta-depleted transplantation in children (dated by TCRdb to between 2015 and 2016). Receptor amplification or capture employed PCR. TCRdb records Illumina HiSeq 2500 as the sequencer. TCR library preparation used molecular barcoding, with unique molecular identifiers applied to normalize quantification of the TCRbeta repertoire. Using fastp trimming at Q25 and MiXCR clonotype assembly, TCRdb reanalyzed the public sequencing data and kept in-frame beta chains. Entries are consolidated by CDR3 protein sequence, retaining the most common genes and DNA. The sample table contains nearly 400,000 distinct CDR3 sequences; only one count was recorded for around 21% of them. In total, the top ten clones hold around 4% of the sample. Specimen: PBMCs from the stem cell graft donor, collected from the stem cell graft. These receptors were collected from a human donor who donated a stem cell graft to a child with acute myeloid leukemia.

V and J are TRBV24-1 and TRBJ2-3, with 7 bases fitting TRBD1. This CDR3 has 15 residues. CDR1 and CDR2 (germline): KGHDR, SFDVKD. J gave up 4 bases and V 1 base, and 4 bases lay outside the gene matches. The CDR3 coding sequence is TGTGCCACCAGTGATTTTGGGACAGAGCCAGATACGCAGTATTTT. Translating it yields CATSDFGTEPDTQYF.

CDR3 protein: CASSLDGASGYNEQFF. CDR3 nucleotide sequence: TGCGCCAGCAGCTTGGATGGAGCTAGCGGGTACAATGAGCAGTTCTTC. The rearrangement joins TRBV5-1 to TRBJ2-1; TRBD2 matches 8 bases. The CDR3 is 16 amino acids. Germline V CDR1 and CDR2: SGHRS, YFSETQ. V was clipped by 0 bases and J by 4 bases; unmatched bases: 6.

This clonotype was recorded at least ten times. V gene TRBV7-9 combines with J gene TRBJ2-3, with 9 nucleotides matching TRBD1. The germline V gene has CDR1 SEHNR and CDR2 FQNEAQ (reference sequence). The CDR3 contains 14 residues. V lost 5 bases, J lost 3 bases, and 3 bases stayed unmatched. CDR3 sequence reads: CASSPGTGTDTQYF. Here the CDR3 DNA reads TGTGCCAGCAGCCCCGGGACAGGGACAGATACGCAGTATTTT.

The V and J genes are TRBV27 and TRBJ2-1; the D gene is possibly TRBD2 (6 bases). CDR1 and CDR2 (germline): MNHEY, SMNVEV (reference sequence). V was shortened by 2 bases and J by 0 bases, with 14 bases between the two germline ends. The CDR3 is 17 residues long. CDR3 amino acids: CASSLRGTSISYNEQFF. CDR3 nucleotide sequence: TGTGCCAGCAGTTTACGCGGGACTTCCATCTCCTACAATGAGCAGTTCTTC.

This clonotype was detected many times. The J gene is TRBJ1-1, the V gene TRBV28; unclear D gene. The ends were cut back, 6 bases at V and 1 base at J, with 6 bases in the middle. The CDR3 totals 12 residues. CDR1 and CDR2 (germline): MDHEN, SYDVKM. The CDR3 DNA follows: TGTGCCAGCAGCTTAGCGAACACTGAAGCTTTCTTT. It translates to CASSLANTEAFF.

The rearrangement uses TRBV6-5 and TRBJ2-7; TRBD2 agrees at 8 bases. The CDR3 is made up of 15 amino acids. Trimming took 4 bases from V and 7 from J; bases not matched to a gene: 12. Germline-derived CDR1 and CDR2 are MNHEY and SVGAGI. The CDR3: CASSLSGSGDWEQYF. The CDR3 region has the DNA TGTGCCAGCAGTTTAAGCGGGAGTGGGGACTGGGAGCAGTACTTC.

The V call is TRBV29-1, the J call TRBJ1-5; 7 bases match TRBD1. Germline trimming cut 7 bases from V and 2 bases from J; bases unmatched to any gene: 8. Germline-derived CDR1 and CDR2 are SQVTM and ANQGSEA. This CDR3 comprises 14 residues. The chain's CDR3 is CSAMTGNGNQPQHF. DNA for the CDR3: TGCAGCGCGATGACAGGGAACGGCAATCAGCCCCAGCATTTT.

V is TRBV6-1 and J is TRBJ2-7; D ambiguous. Germline-derived CDR1 and CDR2 are MNHNS and SASEGT. With 4 bases removed from V and 6 bases from J, the gap between germline ends came to 13 bases. This CDR3 is built from 13 residues. CDR3 loop: CASSVDRRGEQYF. Written as DNA, the CDR3 is TGTGCCAGCAGTGTGGACCGGCGCGGCGAGCAGTACTTC.

This clonotype has a count of ten or more. This chain joins TRBV10-3 and TRBJ1-5; 7 positions match TRBD1. The CDR3 is 13 amino acids. Per the germline V gene, CDR1 is ENHRY and CDR2 is SYGVKD. V trimming: 6 bases; J trimming: 4 bases; junction bases outside the gene matches: 3. CDR3 region: CAIRPTGNQPQHF. CDR3 DNA: TGTGCCATCAGGCCGACAGGGAATCAGCCCCAGCATTTT.

Only a few counts were recorded for this clonotype. V is TRBV3-1 and J is TRBJ1-3; perhaps TRBD1 as D (5 bases). This CDR3 is 15 amino acids long. Germline CDR1 is LGHDT and CDR2 is YNNKEL (reference sequence). Trimming took 0 bases from V and 3 from J, leaving 9 bases between them. The CDR3 here is CASSQELGVGNTIYF. The CDR3 region has the DNA TGTGCCAGCAGCCAAGAATTGGGGGTTGGAAACACCATATATTTT.

This clonotype turned up a few times. The chain carries TRBV7-3 and TRBJ2-6, with a possible D match to TRBD1 (6 bases). Trimming cost V 5 bases and J 0 bases, with 11 bases left between them. The CDR3 is 16 residues long. Germline V gene lookup returns CDR1 SGHTA and CDR2 FQGTGA. The CDR3 DNA reads as TGTGCCAGCAGCACCAACAGGGCCTCTGGGGCCAACGTCCTGACTTTC. Translation gives CASSTNRASGANVLTF.

V usage is TRBV28 and J usage is TRBJ2-7; 7 positions match TRBD1. Unmatched junction bases numbered 12, after V lost 7 bases and J lost 3 bases. The CDR3 sequence is 15 residues long. The V gene's germline CDR1 is MDHEN and CDR2 SYDVKM. CDR3 in amino acids: CASIFPRDRYYEQYF. CDR3 DNA sequence: TGTGCCAGCATTTTTCCCCGGGACAGATACTACGAGCAGTACTTC.

V is TRBV27 and J is TRBJ2-1; either TRBD1 or TRBD2 may fit D (5 bases each). Germline V gives CDR1 MNHEY, CDR2 SMNVEV (reference sequence). The CDR3 runs 14 residues. V gave up 5 bases and J gave up 10 bases, with 18 bases separating them. The DNA for the CDR3 is TGTGCCAGCAGTACCAGGGACCGAATTACGGAGCAGTTCTTC. Translation gives CASSTRDRITEQFF.

J is TRBJ2-1 and V is TRBV29-1, with D tentatively TRBD2 (6 bases). Trimming took 5 bases from V and 5 from J, leaving 19 bases between them. The CDR3 length is 15 residues. Per germline, CDR1 SQVTM and CDR2 ANQGSEA. CDR3 residues: CSVFWWEVEDNEQFF. DNA of the CDR3: TGCAGCGTTTTTTGGTGGGAGGTAGAGGACAATGAGCAGTTCTTC.

This clonotype has a handful of counts. The V call is TRBV6-5, the J call TRBJ2-5; possible D gene TRBD2, 5 bases. Per the germline V gene, CDR1 is MNHEY and CDR2 is SVGAGI. The CDR3 contains 15 residues. V was pared by 0 bases and J by 5 bases, with 13 bases between. The CDR3 spells CASSYSSRGRETQYF. The DNA for the CDR3 is TGTGCCAGCAGTTACTCGAGCCGGGGAAGGGAGACCCAGTACTTC.